Below, 14 T cell receptor beta chains from the same sample are listed, as sequenced in a study of PD-L1 blockade in urothelial cancer. Libraries were prepared by immunoSEQ multiplex PCR; TCRdb keeps only in-frame clonotypes and omits some of them. The sample records roughly 42,000 clones, roughly 80% being singletons. Specimen: PBMCs, collected around atezolizumab (anti-PD-L1) treatment. These TCRs come from an older man with urothelial cancer.

The chain employs TRBV27 and TRBJ2-3; D gene ambiguous. V was pared by 1 base and J by 0 bases, with 5 bases between. Germline CDR1 is MNHEY and CDR2 is SMNVEV (reference sequence). CDR3 length: 14 amino acids. The CDR3 bases are TGTGCCAGCAGTTTATATGAGAGCACAGATACGCAGTATTTT. Its translation is CASSLYESTDTQYF.

The chain uses TRBV4-3 and TRBJ2-3; TRBD2 aligns across 10 bases. The CDR3 totals 15 residues. The junction had 8 bases not matched to a gene; V was cut back by 6 bases and J by 5 bases. Germline CDR1 LGHNA, CDR2 YSLEER. CDR3 sequence (DNA): TGCGCCAGCAGGCGGGGGAGCGGGGGGGGAGATACGCAGTATTTT. The encoded protein is CASRRGSGGGDTQYF.

In DNA, the CDR3 is TGTGCCAGCAGTCTGGGGGGGGGCGAGCAGTACTTC. This gives the protein CASSLGGGEQYF. The rearrangement uses TRBV6-5 and TRBJ2-7; 7 bases match TRBD2. This CDR3 region has 12 residues. Per the germline V gene, CDR1 is MNHEY and CDR2 is SVGAGI. V was pared by 5 bases and J by 6 bases, with 4 bases of the junction left unmatched.

This rearrangement joins TRBV15 to TRBJ2-1; tentative D call: TRBD1 (5 bases). The V gene's germline CDR1 is LNHNV and CDR2 YYDKDF (reference sequence). V lost 9 bases, J lost 6 bases, and 18 bases lay in between. CDR3 length: 14 amino acids. The CDR3 nucleotides read TGTGCCACACGAGGACAACAGCCTCTCAATGAGCAGTTCTTC. Protein product: CATRGQQPLNEQFF.

V and J are TRBV29-1 and TRBJ2-7, with D perhaps TRBD1 (5 bases). Trimming took 5 bases from V and 4 from J, leaving 12 bases between them. CDR1 is SQVTM, CDR2 ANQGSEA, per germline. This CDR3 has 12 residues. The CDR3 coding sequence is TGCAGCGTTCTTGGACATACTTACGAGCAGTACTTC. It is translated as CSVLGHTYEQYF.

The genes are TRBV7-2 and TRBJ2-1, with 7 bases identical to TRBD2. CDR3 length: 18 residues. Germline-derived CDR1 and CDR2 are SGHTA and FQGNSA. The trim removed 0 bases at V and 7 bases at J, leaving 15 bases unmatched. The CDR3 DNA sequence: TGTGCCAGCAGCTTAGCAGGTGTGGGCGGAAACGGGGGGAATGAGCAGTTCTTC. It yields the protein CASSLAGVGGNGGNEQFF.

This rearrangement joins TRBV19 to TRBJ2-3; the match to TRBD2 covers 14 bases. Germline CDR1 LNHDA, CDR2 SQIVND (reference sequence). The CDR3 extends over 17 amino acids. After removal of 5 bases from V and 0 bases from J, the junction contained 4 bases not matched to a gene. CDR3 region: CASSETSGRASTDTQYF. CDR3 DNA sequence: TGTGCCAGTAGTGAGACTAGCGGGAGGGCTAGCACAGATACGCAGTATTTT.

The V call is TRBV6-5, the J call TRBJ2-7; no clear D. V gave up 4 bases and J gave up 1 base, with 5 bases separating them. Germline V gene lookup returns CDR1 MNHEY and CDR2 SVGAGI. The CDR3 covers 12 residues. The CDR3 loop reads CASSFGSYEQYF. In DNA form, the CDR3 reads TGTGCCAGCAGTTTCGGTTCCTACGAGCAGTACTTC.

The genes are TRBV5-1 and TRBJ2-7; a possible D gene is TRBD1 (6 bases). This CDR3 has 14 amino acids. CDR1 is SGHRS and CDR2 is YFSETQ in the germline V gene. Deletions cut 4 bases from V and 2 bases from J, with 13 bases between. In DNA, the CDR3 is TGCGCCAGCAGCGTAGAGGGGGAACCCTACGAGCAGTACTTC. Translated, it gives CASSVEGEPYEQYF. Full variable domain (remainder filled in from reference TRBV5-1 and TRBJ2-7): KAGVTQTPRYLIKTRGQQVTLSCSPISGHRSVSWYQQTPGQGLQFLFEYFSETQRNKGNFPGRFSGRQFSNSRSEMNVSTLELGDSALYLCASSVEGEPYEQYFGPGTRLTVT.

This chain uses TRBV5-1 with TRBJ2-7, with 8 nucleotides matching TRBD2. Losses at the gene ends were 0 bases for V and 6 bases for J; bases not matched to a gene: 11. The germline CDR1 and CDR2 sequences are SGHRS and YFSETQ. The CDR3 is 16 amino acids. CDR3 amino acids: CASSLAFAGGFGEQYF. CDR3 sequence (DNA): TGCGCCAGCAGCTTGGCCTTCGCGGGAGGATTTGGCGAGCAGTACTTC.

The chain has TRBV11-2 and TRBJ2-7; TRBD2 is a possible D gene (6 bases). Trimming stripped 6 bases from V and 0 bases from J, with 12 bases between. Per the germline V gene, CDR1 is SGHAT and CDR2 is FQNNGV. This CDR3 contains 14 residues. The CDR3: CASSWGGTSYEQYF. CDR3 nucleotides: TGTGCCAGCAGTTGGGGAGGTACCTCCTACGAGCAGTACTTC.

The chain joins TRBV29-1 to TRBJ2-5; 7 nucleotides align to TRBD2. This CDR3 has 13 amino acids. Germline CDR1 SQVTM, CDR2 ANQGSEA. Trimming removed 7 bases from V and 3 bases from J; junction bases left unmatched: 8. The CDR3, as DNA: TGCAGCGGGGTTAGCGGGCTGGAAGAGACCCAGTACTTC. As protein: CSGVSGLEETQYF.

V usage is TRBV15 and J usage is TRBJ2-1, with 9 bases matching TRBD2. The germline CDR1 and CDR2 sequences are LNHNV and YYDKDF (reference sequence). CDR3 length: 16 residues. Unmatched junction bases numbered 9, after V lost 0 bases and J lost 9 bases. Here the CDR3 reads CATSRDLGGRAGEQFF. CDR3 bases: TGTGCCACCAGCAGAGATCTCGGCGGGAGGGCTGGTGAGCAGTTCTTC.

This chain joins TRBV18 and TRBJ1-1; D is unresolved. The CDR3 contains 13 residues. The germline V and J ends were trimmed by 5 bases and 1 base, with 8 bases remaining between them. Germline CDR1 KGHSH, CDR2 LQKENI. CDR3 bases: TGTGCCAGCTCATCGAAACAGAACACTGAAGCTTTCTTT. Translation gives CASSSKQNTEAFF.